This T cell receptor beta chain was sequenced in a study of shared clonotypes between healthy human individuals. Study context: With ages of 18 to 49, the donors were a couple of women and a few men.

With respect to this clone: Its antigen is not known.

Each subset's genomic DNA was shared equally among a number of immunoSEQ plates. Repertoires were generated with immunoSEQ multiplex PCR, while TCRdb's copy carries only in-frame clones and drops some. The sample lists about 980,000 clones, over 60% occurring once. This CDR3 is built from 15 residues. Trimming at V came to 0 bases and at J to 1 base, leaving 1 base not matched to a gene. CDR1 is LGHNA, CDR2 YSLEER, per germline. Study-wide results and caveats: Shared clonotypes: 4.5% to 5% naive CD4, roughly 3.5% naive CD8, 2% to 2.5% memory CD4, under 0.45% memory CD8. A reduction in generation probabilities was seen for non-shared clonotypes relative to those shared by all four donors.

The V call is TRBV4-3, the J call TRBJ2-5; TRBD1 matches at 8 bases. The clonotype was recovered from a man younger than 30 in good health. Sequencing was performed on memory CD4+ T cells sorted from blood. Subset given: CD45RA-negative fraction. The CDR3 loop is CASSQEDRGQETQYF. The CDR3 DNA reads TGCGCCAGCAGCCAAGAAGACAGGGGCCAAGAGACCCAGTACTTC.